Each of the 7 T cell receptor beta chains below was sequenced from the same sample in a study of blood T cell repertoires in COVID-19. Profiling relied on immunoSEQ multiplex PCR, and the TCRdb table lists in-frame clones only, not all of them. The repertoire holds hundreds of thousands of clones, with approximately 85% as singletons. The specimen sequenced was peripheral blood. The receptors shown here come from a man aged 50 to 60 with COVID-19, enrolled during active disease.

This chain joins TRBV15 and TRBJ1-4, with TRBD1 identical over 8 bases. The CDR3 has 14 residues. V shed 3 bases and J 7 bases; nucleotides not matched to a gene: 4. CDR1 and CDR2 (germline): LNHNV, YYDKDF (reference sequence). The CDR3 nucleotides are TGTGCCACCAGCAGTCGACAGGGGTTTGAAAAACTGTTTTTT. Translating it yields CATSSRQGFEKLFF.

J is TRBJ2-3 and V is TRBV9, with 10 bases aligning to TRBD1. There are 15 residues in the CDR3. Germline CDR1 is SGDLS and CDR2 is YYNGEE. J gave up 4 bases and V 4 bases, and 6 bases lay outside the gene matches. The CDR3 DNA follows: TGTGCCAGCAGCCCAGACAGGGGGCGGGCAGATACGCAGTATTTT. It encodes CASSPDRGRADTQYF.

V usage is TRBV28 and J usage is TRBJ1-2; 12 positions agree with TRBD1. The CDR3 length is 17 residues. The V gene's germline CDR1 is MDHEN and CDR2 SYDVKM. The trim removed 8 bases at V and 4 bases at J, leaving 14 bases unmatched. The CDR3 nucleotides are TGTGCCAGCGCCTCCGGGACAGGGGGCTTCCGCGGCTATGGCTACACCTTC. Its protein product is CASASGTGGFRGYGYTF.

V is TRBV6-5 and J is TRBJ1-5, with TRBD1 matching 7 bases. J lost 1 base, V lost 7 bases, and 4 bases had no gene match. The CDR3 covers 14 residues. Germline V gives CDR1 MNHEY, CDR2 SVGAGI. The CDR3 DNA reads TGTGCCAGCATCCCGGACAGGAGCAATCAGCCCCAGCATTTT. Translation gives CASIPDRSNQPQHF.

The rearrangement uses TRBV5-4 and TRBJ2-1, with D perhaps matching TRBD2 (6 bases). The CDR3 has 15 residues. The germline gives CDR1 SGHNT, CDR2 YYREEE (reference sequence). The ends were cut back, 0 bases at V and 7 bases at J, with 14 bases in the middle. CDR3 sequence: CASSLGGERINEQFF. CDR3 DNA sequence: TGTGCCAGCAGCTTGGGCGGGGAAAGGATAAATGAGCAGTTCTTC.

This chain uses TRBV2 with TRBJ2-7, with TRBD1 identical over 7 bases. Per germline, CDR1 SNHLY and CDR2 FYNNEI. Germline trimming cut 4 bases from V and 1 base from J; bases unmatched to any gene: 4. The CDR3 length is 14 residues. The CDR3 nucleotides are TGTGCCAGCAGTGTCAGACAGGGTTCCTACGAGCAGTACTTC. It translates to CASSVRQGSYEQYF. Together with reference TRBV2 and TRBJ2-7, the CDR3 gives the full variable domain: EPEVTQTPSHQVTQMGQEVILRCVPISNHLYFYWYRQILGQKVEFLVSFYNNEISEKSEIFDDQFSVERPDGSNFTLKIRSTKLEDSAMYFCASSVRQGSYEQYFGPGTRLTVT.

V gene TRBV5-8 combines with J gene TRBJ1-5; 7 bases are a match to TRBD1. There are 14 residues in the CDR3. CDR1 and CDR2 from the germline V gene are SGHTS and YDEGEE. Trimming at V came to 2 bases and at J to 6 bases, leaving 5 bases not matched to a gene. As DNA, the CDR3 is TGTGCCAGCAGCTTACAGGGGAGGTCTCAGCCCCAGCATTTT. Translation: CASSLQGRSQPQHF. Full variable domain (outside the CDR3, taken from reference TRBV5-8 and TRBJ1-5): EAGVTQSPTHLIKTRGQQATLRCSPISGHTSVYWYQQALGLGLQFLLWYDEGEERNRGNFPPRFSGRQFPNYSSELNVNALELEDSALYLCASSLQGRSQPQHFGDGTRLSIL.